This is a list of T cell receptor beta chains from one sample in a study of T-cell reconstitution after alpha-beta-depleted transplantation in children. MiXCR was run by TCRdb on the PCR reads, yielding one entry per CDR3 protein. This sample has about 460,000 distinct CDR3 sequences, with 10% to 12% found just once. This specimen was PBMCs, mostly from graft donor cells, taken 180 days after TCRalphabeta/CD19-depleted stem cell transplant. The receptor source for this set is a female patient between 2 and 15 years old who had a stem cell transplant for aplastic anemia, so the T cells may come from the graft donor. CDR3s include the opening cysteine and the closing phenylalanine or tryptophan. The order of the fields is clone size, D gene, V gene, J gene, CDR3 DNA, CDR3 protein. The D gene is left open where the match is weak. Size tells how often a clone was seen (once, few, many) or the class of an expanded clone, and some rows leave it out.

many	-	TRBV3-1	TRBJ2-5	TGTGCCAGCAGCCAAGCTCCCCCAGAGACCCAGTACTTC	CASSQAPPETQYF
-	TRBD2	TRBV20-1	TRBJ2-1	TGCAGTGCTGATAAACGACTAGCGGTGATTTACAATGAGCAGTTCTTC	CSADKRLAVIYNEQFF
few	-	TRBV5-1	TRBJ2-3	TGCGCCAGCGTGGAGCGAGCCCCTAGCACAGATACGCAGTATTTT	CASVERAPSTDTQYF
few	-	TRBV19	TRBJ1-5	TGTGCCAGTAGTCCTCAGGGCAGCGCGAGCAATCAGCCCCAGCATTTT	CASSPQGSASNQPQHF
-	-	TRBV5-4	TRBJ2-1	TGTGCCAGCAGCTTCGGGTCCTCCTGCAATGAGCAGTTCTTC	CASSFGSSCNEQFF
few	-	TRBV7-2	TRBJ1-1	TGTGCCAGCAGCGACCTACAGGTCTCCGGGTACACTGAAGCTTTCTTT	CASSDLQVSGYTEAFF
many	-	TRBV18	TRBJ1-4	TGTGCCAGCTCACCAAGCGTGGCGGTAGAAAAACTGTTTTTT	CASSPSVAVEKLFF
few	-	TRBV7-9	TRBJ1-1	TGTGCCAGCAGCCTGGTTGGTCCGGTGAACACTGAAGCTTTCTTT	CASSLVGPVNTEAFF
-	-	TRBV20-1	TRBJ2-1	TGCAGTGCTAGAGATGCGACTACCAATGAGCAGTTCTTC	CSARDATTNEQFF
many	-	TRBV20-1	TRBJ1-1	TGCAGTGCTACAAACGGACAGAACACTGAAGCTTTCTTT	CSATNGQNTEAFF
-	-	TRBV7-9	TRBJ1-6	TGTGCCAGCAGCCCGGCAGGCCAAAGCTCCTATAATTCACCCCTCCACTTT	CASSPAGQSSYNSPLHF
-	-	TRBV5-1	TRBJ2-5	TGCGCCAGCAGCTGGATTCGGACAGACGACCTTGTACAGTACTTC	CASSWIRTDDLVQYF
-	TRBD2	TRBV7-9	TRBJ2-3	TGTGCCAGCAGTTCGCCGGGACTAGCGGGGACAGATACGCAGTATTTT	CASSSPGLAGTDTQYF
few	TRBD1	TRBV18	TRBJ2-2	TGTGCCAGCTCACCACCAGGGGGCGCGGAGCTGTTTTTT	CASSPPGGAELFF
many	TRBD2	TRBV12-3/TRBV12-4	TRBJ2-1	TGTGCCAGCAGTTTAGGGACTAGCACTTACAATGAGCAGTTCTTC	CASSLGTSTYNEQFF
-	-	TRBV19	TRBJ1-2	TGTGCCAGTAGTATAGATCTGGGGGTCTATGGCTACACCTTC	CASSIDLGVYGYTF
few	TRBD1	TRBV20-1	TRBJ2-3	TGCAGTGCTAGAGAGACAGGGCCAGATACGCAGTATTTT	CSARETGPDTQYF
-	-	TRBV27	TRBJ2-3	TGTGCCAGCAGTTTATTGGGGTTTTCTATCACAGATACGCAGTATTTT	CASSLLGFSITDTQYF
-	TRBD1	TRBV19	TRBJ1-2	TGTGCCAGTGGGAAGAGCCATTGGGACAGGGTGAGCTATGGCTACACCTTC	CASGKSHWDRVSYGYTF
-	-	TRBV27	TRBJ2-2	TGTGCCAGCAGTCGCTGGGCAGCGAACACCGGGGAGCTGTTTTTT	CASSRWAANTGELFF
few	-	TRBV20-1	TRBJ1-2	TGCAGTGCTAGTTTAGTTAGGGGTCCCTGGAAAAATGGCTACACCTTC	CSASLVRGPWKNGYTF
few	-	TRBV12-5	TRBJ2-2	TGTGCTAGTGGTTGGTCCAGCTCAACCGGGGAGCTGTTTTTT	CASGWSSSTGELFF
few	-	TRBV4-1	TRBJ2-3	TGCGCCAGCAGCCAAGATATTAGCGTAGGCACAGATACGCAGTATTTT	CASSQDISVGTDTQYF
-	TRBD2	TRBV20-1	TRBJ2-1	TGCAGTGCTCCGACTAGCGGGAGCGGCAATGAGCAGTTCTTC	CSAPTSGSGNEQFF
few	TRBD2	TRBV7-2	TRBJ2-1	TGTGCCAGCAGCTTAACCTCAAATAGCGGGAGATATGAGCAGTTCTTC	CASSLTSNSGRYEQFF
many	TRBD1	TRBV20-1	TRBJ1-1	TGCAGTGCAACGACAGGGTTAGGGAGGATGAACACTGAAGCTTTCTTT	CSATTGLGRMNTEAFF
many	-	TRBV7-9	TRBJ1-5	TGTGCCAGCAGCTTATTGGGGGAGCCCAATCAGCCCCAGCATTTT	CASSLLGEPNQPQHF